This T cell receptor (beta chain) is drawn from a study of T-cell memory formation after mild COVID-19. Study context: The TCR clusters were mostly specific to one donor.

The germline gives CDR1 MNHEY, CDR2 SMNVEV (reference sequence). The germline V and J ends were trimmed by 2 bases and 8 bases, with 10 bases remaining between them. The CDR3 loop spans 13 amino acids. UMIs and sample barcodes were carried by the TCR alpha and TCR beta cDNA libraries that 5'RACE produced using constant-segment primers. MiXCR, applied by TCRdb to the 5' RACE reads, yields one record per CDR3 protein. The sample lists about 250,000 distinct CDR3 sequences, about 20% occurring once. Study-wide results and limits: Several responding clones turned up in pre-infection memory, indicating that cross-reactive memory may have taken part. What remained unconfirmed was the SARS-CoV-2 specificity of second-wave clones peaking on day 37.

This clonotype was seen many times. The target antigen is unknown. This sequence joins TRBV27 and TRBJ1-5; no definite D call. The origin of this receptor is a young man who had mild COVID-19 (a few samples of this study predate the infection). Cell type and time point are not known. Sequences were obtained from PBMCs or a T cell subset sorted from them (not recorded which). CDR3 protein: CASSLGVPEPQHF. For the CDR3, the DNA is TGTGCCAGCAGTTTAGGTGTTCCAGAGCCCCAGCATTTT.